Below are 28 T cell receptor beta chains sequenced from a single sample in a study of blood T cell repertoires in COVID-19. The protocol was immunoSEQ multiplex PCR, while the TCRdb copy is restricted to in-frame clones and leaves out a portion. The sample yields just under 65,000 clones, around four fifths seen once. Sequencing used peripheral blood. Receptors originate from a human donor in a cohort sampled during active COVID-19.

The rearrangement joins TRBV5-1 to TRBJ2-7; 10 bases match TRBD1. Trimming removed 3 bases from V and 2 bases from J; junction bases left unmatched: 5. The CDR3 extends over 15 amino acids. Germline-derived CDR1 and CDR2 are SGHRS and YFSETQ. CDR3 DNA sequence: TGCGCCAGCAGCTCAACCGGGACAGGGGCCTACGAGCAGTACTTC. This gives the protein CASSSTGTGAYEQYF.

The chain uses TRBV4-2 and TRBJ2-5, with D tentatively TRBD2 (6 bases). The CDR3 totals 14 residues. The germline V gene encodes CDR1 LGHNA and CDR2 YNFKEQ. With 1 base removed from V and 3 bases from J, the gap between germline ends came to 9 bases. The CDR3 loop is CASSQGGGKETQYF. The CDR3 coding sequence is TGTGCCAGCAGCCAAGGCGGAGGGAAAGAGACCCAGTACTTC.

This chain joins TRBV5-1 and TRBJ2-5; D is possibly TRBD1 (5 bases). Germline V gene lookup returns CDR1 SGHRS and CDR2 YFSETQ. The V end was cut by 0 bases, the J end by 2 bases, with 8 bases between. The length of the CDR3 is 14 residues. CDR3 sequence (DNA): TGCGCCAGCAGCTTGGTTTCAGGGCAAGAGACCCAGTACTTC. This sequence encodes CASSLVSGQETQYF.

The chain is built from TRBV9 and TRBJ1-1; weak D call: TRBD1 (5 bases). Germline CDR1 reads SGDLS; CDR2 reads YYNGEE. The CDR3 length is 15 residues. Trimming shortened V by 0 bases and J by 2 bases, and 11 bases separated the two germline ends. The CDR3 loop is CASSVVPGDNTEAFF. Here the CDR3 DNA reads TGTGCCAGCAGCGTAGTTCCGGGGGACAACACTGAAGCTTTCTTT.

The V call is TRBV9, the J call TRBJ2-1; 11 positions agree with TRBD2. The CDR3 sequence is 15 residues long. Germline V gene lookup returns CDR1 SGDLS and CDR2 YYNGEE. The J segment lost 5 bases and the V segment lost 1 base, leaving 2 bases of the junction unmatched. CDR3 amino acids: CASSVTSGSHNEQFF. In DNA form, the CDR3 reads TGTGCCAGCAGCGTAACTAGCGGGAGTCACAATGAGCAGTTCTTC.

CDR3 nucleotides: TGCGCCAGCAGCTGGGGCCCTAGCACAGATACGCAGTATTTT. Translated: CASSWGPSTDTQYF. The chain joins TRBV5-1 to TRBJ2-3; D possibly corresponds to TRBD1 (5 bases). The CDR3 length is 14 residues. V was cut by 3 bases and J by 0 bases, with 8 bases left in between. Germline V gene data show CDR1 as SGHRS and CDR2 as YFSETQ.

This rearrangement joins TRBV5-3 to TRBJ1-2; D remains ambiguous. TRBV5-3 is known as an ORF, though its function is uncertain. This CDR3 is 15 amino acids long. Between the trimmed V and J ends, which lost 0 bases and 7 bases, there was a span of 16 bases. CDR3 in DNA: TGTGCCAGAAGCTTGGAACATGCAGGTCAGGCTGGCTACACCTTC. This encodes CARSLEHAGQAGYTF.

This chain links TRBV5-4 with TRBJ2-3, with 8 nucleotides matching TRBD1. The J segment lost 3 bases and the V segment lost 4 bases, leaving 7 bases of the junction unmatched. CDR1 SGHNT and CDR2 YYREEE come from the germline V gene (reference sequence). CDR3 length equals 15 residues. CDR3 coding DNA: TGTGCCAGCAGCCGACAGGGGATAGGGACAGATACGCAGTATTTT. Protein: CASSRQGIGTDTQYF.

This chain uses TRBV5-1 with TRBJ2-7; 8 bases fit TRBD2. CDR1 is SGHRS and CDR2 is YFSETQ in the germline V gene. This CDR3 is built from 15 residues. The V segment lost 6 bases and the J segment 6 bases; nucleotides outside the gene matches: 14. The CDR3 loop reads CASNGGAGGQVEQYF. The CDR3, as DNA: TGCGCCAGCAACGGGGGGGCCGGGGGGCAAGTCGAGCAGTACTTC. Supplemented by reference TRBV5-1 and TRBJ2-7, the full variable domain reads KAGVTQTPRYLIKTRGQQVTLSCSPISGHRSVSWYQQTPGQGLQFLFEYFSETQRNKGNFPGRFSGRQFSNSRSEMNVSTLELGDSALYLCASNGGAGGQVEQYFGPGTRLTVT.

The chain links TRBV19 to TRBJ2-2, with D possibly being TRBD1 (5 bases). V lost 10 bases, J lost 1 base, and 13 bases lay in between. CDR1 LNHDA and CDR2 SQIVND come from the germline V gene (reference sequence). The CDR3 is 14 amino acids. The CDR3 region has the DNA TGTGCCACCACGCCCGACAGGAACACCGGGGAGCTGTTTTTT. This translates into CATTPDRNTGELFF.

The V and J genes are TRBV29-1 and TRBJ1-2; possibly TRBD1 for D (6 bases). Per the germline V gene, CDR1 is SQVTM and CDR2 is ANQGSEA. Deletions cut 6 bases from V and 4 bases from J, with 18 bases between. The CDR3 consists of 14 residues. This CDR3 is CSVGRALRGYGYTF. The CDR3 region has the DNA TGCAGCGTAGGTCGGGCCCTCAGGGGCTATGGCTACACCTTC.

The J gene is TRBJ1-2, the V gene TRBV7-8; D uncertain. With 2 bases removed from V and 4 bases from J, the gap between germline ends came to 11 bases. The CDR3 is 14 amino acids. CDR1 SGHVS and CDR2 FQNEAQ come from the germline V gene. CDR3 protein: CASSLLIGGYGYTF. In nucleotides, the CDR3 is TGTGCCAGCAGCTTATTGATAGGAGGCTATGGCTACACCTTC.

The chain recombines TRBV6-5 with TRBJ2-1, with 13 bases that match TRBD2. Unmatched junction bases numbered 6, after V lost 2 bases and J lost 8 bases. CDR3 size: 16 residues. Germline CDR1 MNHEY, CDR2 SVGAGI. CDR3 DNA sequence: TGTGCCAGCAGTTACGCTACTAGCGGGAGGGCCCATGAGCAGTTCTTC. Translating gives CASSYATSGRAHEQFF.

The chain recombines TRBV27 with TRBJ2-1, with 9 bases fitting TRBD2. V gave up 7 bases and J gave up 10 bases; unmatched junction bases: 17. Germline V gives CDR1 MNHEY, CDR2 SMNVEV (reference sequence). This CDR3 contains 16 residues. DNA of the CDR3: TGTGCCAGCAAACAGCGGGAGGCAACCCTCTCGGGGGAGCAGTTCTTC. Translated: CASKQREATLSGEQFF.

This clone has a handful of counts. The rearrangement links TRBV14 to TRBJ2-1; TRBD2 matches at 7 bases. The length of the CDR3 is 16 residues. CDR1 and CDR2 (germline): SGHDN, FVKESK. J lost 6 bases, V lost 0 bases, and 8 bases had no gene match. CDR3 sequence reads: CASSQERGLVFNEQFF. CDR3 DNA sequence: TGTGCCAGCAGCCAAGAACGCGGACTAGTGTTCAATGAGCAGTTCTTC.

This chain connects TRBV5-1 to TRBJ1-1; possible D gene TRBD1, 5 bases. CDR1 SGHRS and CDR2 YFSETQ come from the germline V gene. V was clipped by 4 bases and J by 3 bases, with 13 bases between them. The CDR3 contains 14 residues. The CDR3 reads CASSLLPGDTEAFF. CDR3 sequence (DNA): TGCGCCAGCAGCCTCCTGCCGGGGGACACTGAAGCTTTCTTT.

This clone was detected only once. J is TRBJ2-7 and V is TRBV6-6, with D perhaps TRBD2 (6 bases). V was clipped by 7 bases and J by 4 bases, with 20 bases between them. The CDR3 spans 15 residues. CDR1 and CDR2 (germline): MNHNY, SVGAGI (reference sequence). CDR3 region: CASNKGRPEGYEQYF. CDR3 sequence (DNA): TGTGCCAGCAATAAGGGCCGCCCGGAGGGGTACGAGCAGTACTTC.

The rearrangement uses TRBV1 and TRBJ1-4; TRBD1 is the table's D call, not checked against the DNA. TRBV1 is a pseudogene locus. The CDR3 is 14 residues long. The CDR3 DNA reads TGCACCAGCAGCTTGAACAGGGGTAATGAAAAACTGTTTTTT. Translation gives CTSSLNRGNEKLFF.

This chain connects TRBV18 to TRBJ2-7, with a tentative D call TRBD2 (6 bases). The CDR3 is 14 residues long. Germline values: CDR1 KGHSH, CDR2 LQKENI. The V end was cut by 4 bases, the J end by 0 bases, with 10 bases between. This CDR3 reads CASSRGGASYEQYF. Written as DNA, the CDR3 is TGTGCCAGCTCACGTGGCGGGGCCTCCTACGAGCAGTACTTC. Together with reference TRBV18 and TRBJ2-7, the CDR3 gives the full variable domain: NAGVMQNPRHLVRRRGQEARLRCSPMKGHSHVYWYRQLPEEGLKFMVYLQKENIIDESGMPKERFSAEFPKEGPSILRIQQVVRGDSAAYFCASSRGGASYEQYFGPGTRLTVT.

This clone has only one observation. The CDR3 protein is CASSLTPVTDNQPQHF. In nucleotides, the CDR3 is TGTGCCAGCTCACTAACCCCCGTGACAGACAATCAGCCCCAGCATTTT. The rearrangement uses TRBV18 and TRBJ1-5, with D maybe TRBD1 (5 bases). Trimming shortened V by 4 bases and J by 3 bases, and 16 bases separated the two germline ends. The CDR3 consists of 16 residues. In germline, CDR1 is KGHSH, CDR2 LQKENI. Variable domain in full (rest from reference TRBV18 and TRBJ1-5): NAGVMQNPRHLVRRRGQEARLRCSPMKGHSHVYWYRQLPEEGLKFMVYLQKENIIDESGMPKERFSAEFPKEGPSILRIQQVVRGDSAAYFCASSLTPVTDNQPQHFGDGTRLSIL.

The rearrangement uses TRBV19 and TRBJ2-7; weak D call: TRBD1 (5 bases). The germline CDR1 and CDR2 sequences are LNHDA and SQIVND (reference sequence). This CDR3 region has 14 residues. With 2 bases removed from V and 3 bases from J, the gap between germline ends came to 11 bases. This CDR3 is CASSIRGSSYEQYF. In DNA form, the CDR3 reads TGTGCCAGTAGTATAAGGGGCAGTAGCTACGAGCAGTACTTC.

The V call is TRBV2, the J call TRBJ2-1, with 9 bases fitting TRBD2. This CDR3 region has 20 residues. Germline loops: CDR1 SNHLY, CDR2 FYNNEI. J gave up 2 bases and V 4 bases, and 18 bases lay outside the gene matches. CDR3 loop: CASSAHGGLSGRSAYNEQFF. The CDR3 nucleotides read TGTGCCAGCAGTGCCCACGGGGGACTGAGCGGGAGGTCCGCCTACAATGAGCAGTTCTTC.

This rearrangement joins TRBV5-5 to TRBJ1-4, with TRBD1 matching 7 bases. This CDR3 has 15 residues. The V gene end was trimmed by 6 bases and the J gene end by 5 bases; junction bases not matched to a gene: 10. Germline assignment: CDR1 SGHKS and CDR2 YYEKEE (reference sequence). The CDR3 spells CASTRDRVLNEKLFF. DNA for the CDR3: TGTGCCAGCACCAGAGACAGGGTCCTAAATGAAAAACTGTTTTTT.

The gene calls are TRBV2 and TRBJ1-5; D not certain. Germline CDR1 reads SNHLY; CDR2 reads FYNNEI. V lost 3 bases and J lost 7, with 13 bases in between. The CDR3 is 14 amino acids. In nucleotides, the CDR3 is TGTGCCAGCAGTGAGGACGGTCGAGGGCAGCCCCAGCATTTT. This codes for CASSEDGRGQPQHF.

The CDR3 nucleotides read TGTGCCAGTAGTATAGTCGGCGGGAGCTCCTACGAGCAGTACTTC. It is translated as CASSIVGGSSYEQYF. This chain connects TRBV19 to TRBJ2-7; 7 bases are a match to TRBD2. Looked up from germline, CDR1 is LNHDA and CDR2 is SQIVND (reference sequence). Germline trimming cut 1 base from V and 0 bases from J; bases unmatched to any gene: 3. The CDR3 has 15 amino acids.

V is TRBV2 and J is TRBJ1-5; D perhaps matches TRBD1 (6 bases). Germline-derived CDR1 and CDR2 are SNHLY and FYNNEI. This CDR3 is built from 16 residues. Trimming removed 2 bases from V and 7 bases from J, with 18 bases in between. In nucleotides, the CDR3 is TGTGCCAGCAGTGAAAGGGGGGCAGGGAGGGTGCAGCCCCAGCATTTT. Encoded protein: CASSERGAGRVQPQHF.

This chain connects TRBV3-1 (or the pseudogene TRBV3-2) to TRBJ1-3; 8 bases match TRBD1. Germline assignment: CDR1 LGHDT and CDR2 YNNKEL (reference sequence). Trimming at V came to 0 bases and at J to 3 bases, leaving 13 bases not matched to a gene. This CDR3 has 19 amino acids. The CDR3: CASSQDKGQALINGNTIYF. DNA of the CDR3: TGTGCCAGCAGCCAAGATAAGGGACAGGCCCTAATAAATGGAAACACCATATATTTT.

This chain connects TRBV5-1 to TRBJ1-2; the match to TRBD1 covers 7 bases. Trimming removed 2 bases from V and 7 bases from J; junction bases left unmatched: 5. Per the germline V gene, CDR1 is SGHRS and CDR2 is YFSETQ. The length of the CDR3 is 13 residues. The CDR3: CASSFEGASGYTF. The CDR3 coding sequence is TGCGCCAGCAGCTTTGAGGGGGCAAGTGGCTACACCTTC.